This TCR beta chain was sequenced in a study of shared clonotypes between healthy human individuals. Approximately 100 million PBMCs per unsorted sample were used for genomic DNA. Some clones are missing from TCRdb's copy, which holds only in-frame ones; the method was immunoSEQ multiplex PCR. The profile shows fewer than 650,000 clones, about 80% of them singletons. The V gene end was trimmed by 2 bases and the J gene end by 3 bases; junction bases not matched to a gene: 6. The CDR3 covers 16 residues. From germline, CDR1 is SGHKS and CDR2 YYEKEE (reference sequence). This sequence was found in a woman aged 40 to 50 in good health. Some clones in this sample may be carry-over from other donors' samples. The sequencing sample was made of PBMCs. V usage is TRBV5-5 and J usage is TRBJ2-4, with 9 bases aligning to TRBD2. The CDR3 DNA reads as TGTGCCAGCAGCTTTTTTAGCGGGAGTGGCAAAAACATTCAGTACTTC. It is translated as CASSFFSGSGKNIQYF.